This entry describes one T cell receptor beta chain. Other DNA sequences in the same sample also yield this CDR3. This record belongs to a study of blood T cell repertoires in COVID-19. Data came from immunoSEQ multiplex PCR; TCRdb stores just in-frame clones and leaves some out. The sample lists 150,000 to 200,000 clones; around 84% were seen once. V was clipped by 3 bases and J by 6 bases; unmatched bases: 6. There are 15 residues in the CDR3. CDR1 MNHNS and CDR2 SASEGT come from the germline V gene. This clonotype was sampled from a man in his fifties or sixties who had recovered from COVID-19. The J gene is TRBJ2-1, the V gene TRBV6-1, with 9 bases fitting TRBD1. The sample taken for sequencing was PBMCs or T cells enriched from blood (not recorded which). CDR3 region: CASSEEDRGLNEQFF. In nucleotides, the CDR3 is TGTGCCAGCAGTGAGGAGGACAGGGGACTCAATGAGCAGTTCTTC.